The 25 T cell receptor beta chains reported below all come from one sample, sequenced in a study of lymphopenia after photon versus proton radiotherapy. Some clones are missing from TCRdb's copy, which holds only in-frame ones; the method was immunoSEQ multiplex PCR. The sample holds under 30,000 clones, approximately 86% seen once. Sequencing was performed on peripheral blood, taken from a patient treated with proton-based radiotherapy. Source of these receptors: a woman aged 55-69 years with cholangiocarcinoma. Some clones in this sample may be carry-over from other donors' samples.

J is TRBJ2-1 and V is TRBV9; D possibly corresponds to TRBD1 (7 bases). The CDR3 has 16 amino acids. The germline V gene encodes CDR1 SGDLS and CDR2 YYNGEE. V was pared by 6 bases and J by 6 bases, with 22 bases between. In DNA, the CDR3 is TGTGCCAGCACCTACCATCAGGGGGGACTCGGCAATGAGCAGTTCTTC. This sequence encodes CASTYHQGGLGNEQFF.

V and J are TRBV6-5 and TRBJ2-7; 7 nucleotides align to TRBD2. CDR1 and CDR2 from the germline V gene are MNHEY and SVGAGI. CDR3 length: 15 amino acids. The V segment lost 6 bases and the J segment 1 base; nucleotides outside the gene matches: 9. The chain's CDR3 is CASRQRRGESYEQYF. Here the CDR3 DNA reads TGTGCCAGCAGGCAGCGACGGGGGGAATCCTACGAGCAGTACTTC.

This clone was picked up a small number of times. This rearrangement joins TRBV9 to TRBJ2-3; TRBD2 agrees at 13 bases. In germline, CDR1 is SGDLS, CDR2 YYNGEE. V lost 3 bases to trimming and J lost 5 bases; unmatched junction nucleotides: 9. There are 17 residues in the CDR3. The CDR3 coding sequence is TGTGCCAGCAGCGCCGCCGGGACTAGCGGGATTGGAGATACGCAGTATTTT. Protein: CASSAAGTSGIGDTQYF.

The chain carries TRBV7-7 and TRBJ2-5; 7 positions agree with TRBD1. The CDR3 contains 14 residues. After removal of 6 bases from V and 2 bases from J, the junction contained 6 bases not matched to a gene. Germline-derived CDR1 and CDR2 are SSHAT and FNYEAQ (reference sequence). The CDR3, as DNA: TGTGCCAGCAGTACGGACAGGACGCAAGAGACCCAGTACTTC. Its translation is CASSTDRTQETQYF.

The rearrangement uses TRBV27 and TRBJ2-1; D is uncertain. This CDR3 spans 13 amino acids. Trimming left V 3 bases short and J 8 bases short, with 11 bases between. The V gene's germline CDR1 is MNHEY and CDR2 SMNVEV (reference sequence). As DNA, the CDR3 is TGTGCCAGCAGTTTTCGGCTTTGGGATGAGCAGTTCTTC. This gives the protein CASSFRLWDEQFF.

The chain is built from TRBV4-1 and TRBJ2-2; no firm D call. Trimming took off 3 bases at V and 4 bases at J, with 9 bases between the two ends. Germline CDR1 MGHRA, CDR2 YSYEKL. CDR3 length: 14 residues. The CDR3 spells CASSQVAITGELFF. Written as DNA, the CDR3 is TGCGCCAGCAGCCAGGTGGCGATCACCGGGGAGCTGTTTTTT.

The chain carries TRBV5-6 and TRBJ1-3, with a possible D match to TRBD1 (6 bases). The CDR3 has 17 amino acids. V was pared by 0 bases and J by 0 bases, with 13 bases between. CDR1 and CDR2 (germline): SGHDT, YYEEEE. CDR3 nucleotides: TGTGCCAGCAGCTTGGCCGGGACATCCGTCTCTGGAAACACCATATATTTT. The encoded protein is CASSLAGTSVSGNTIYF.

The count of this clone is one. The chain joins TRBV9 to TRBJ1-2, with a tentative D call TRBD1 (6 bases). Germline loops: CDR1 SGDLS, CDR2 YYNGEE. The CDR3 extends over 18 amino acids. Trimming removed 2 bases from V and 2 bases from J, with 22 bases in between. CDR3 bases: TGTGCCAGCAGCGTTCCGTCAGGAGGGGGGCGCAACAACTATGGCTACACCTTC. As protein: CASSVPSGGGRNNYGYTF.

The V and J genes are TRBV6-5 and TRBJ2-7; maybe TRBD1 (6 bases). V lost 3 bases to trimming and J lost 6 bases, with 12 bases between them. Germline CDR1 is MNHEY and CDR2 is SVGAGI. The CDR3 contains 13 residues. The CDR3 region has the DNA TGTGCCAGCAGTTATCAGGGGCGGCGCGAGCAGTACTTC. It encodes CASSYQGRREQYF.

The gene calls are TRBV5-1 and TRBJ2-5; D gene ambiguous. The CDR3 covers 17 residues. The V and J ends lost 0 bases and 5 bases respectively, with 20 bases between them. The V gene's germline CDR1 is SGHRS and CDR2 YFSETQ. The CDR3 DNA reads as TGCGCCAGCAGCTTGGCCCTACCTAACAGCTTTCTGGAGACCCAGTACTTC. It specifies CASSLALPNSFLETQYF.

The V gene is TRBV6-6, the J gene TRBJ1-6; D not resolved. CDR1 is MNHNY and CDR2 is SVGAGI in the germline V gene (reference sequence). The CDR3 has 15 residues. With 4 bases removed from V and 3 bases from J, the gap between germline ends came to 10 bases. The CDR3 DNA sequence: TGTGCCAGCAGTTCACGTGGAGGCTATAATTCACCCCTCCACTTT. This gives the protein CASSSRGGYNSPLHF.

The V and J genes are TRBV18 and TRBJ2-7; 7 nucleotides agree with TRBD2. Germline V gene data show CDR1 as KGHSH and CDR2 as LQKENI. After removal of 6 bases from V and 2 bases from J, the junction contained 4 bases not matched to a gene. The CDR3 has 13 residues. This CDR3 is CASSHGGAYEQYF. The DNA for the CDR3 is TGTGCCAGCTCCCATGGGGGGGCCTACGAGCAGTACTTC. Drawing the rest from reference TRBV18 and TRBJ2-7, the complete variable domain is NAGVMQNPRHLVRRRGQEARLRCSPMKGHSHVYWYRQLPEEGLKFMVYLQKENIIDESGMPKERFSAEFPKEGPSILRIQQVVRGDSAAYFCASSHGGAYEQYFGPGTRLTVT.

This chain links TRBV5-4 with TRBJ2-1, with 16 bases fitting TRBD2. V dropped 4 bases and J dropped 6; count of bases not matched to a gene: 4. Germline loops: CDR1 SGHNT, CDR2 YYREEE (reference sequence). The CDR3 totals 16 residues. The CDR3 sequence: CASSPGTSGRVNEQFF. CDR3 DNA sequence: TGTGCCAGCAGCCCAGGGACTAGCGGGAGGGTCAATGAGCAGTTCTTC.

About this clone: A junction end diverges from the germline sequence, so it may reflect a read error. The rearrangement links TRBV20-1 to TRBJ2-1; D is possibly TRBD2 (5 bases). Germline V CDR1 and CDR2: DFQATT, SNEGSKA (reference sequence). This CDR3 has 11 residues. CDR3 sequence (DNA): TGCAGTGCTAGAGATTACCAGTTGGAGGTCTTC. This encodes CSARDYQLEVF.

The gene calls are TRBV7-2 and TRBJ1-4, with D possibly TRBD1 on 6 matching bases. Germline V lookup: CDR1 SGHTA, CDR2 FQGNSA. This CDR3 is 15 amino acids long. Trimming left V 5 bases short and J 6 bases short, with 16 bases between. CDR3 sequence: CASSIRGGRDEKLFF. The CDR3, as DNA: TGTGCCAGCAGCATCAGGGGAGGGCGCGATGAAAAACTGTTTTTT.

This chain links TRBV2 with TRBJ1-3; TRBD1 aligns across 7 bases. This CDR3 region has 12 residues. J lost 2 bases, V lost 10 bases, and 2 bases had no gene match. CDR1 is SNHLY, CDR2 FYNNEI, per germline. The CDR3 DNA reads TGTGCCAAAGGGACAGCTGGAAACACCATATATTTT. Protein: CAKGTAGNTIYF.

The rearrangement uses TRBV27 and TRBJ2-2; maybe TRBD1 (6 bases). The CDR3 runs to 15 residues. The ends were cut back, 3 bases at V and 1 base at J, with 9 bases in the middle. Germline loops: CDR1 MNHEY, CDR2 SMNVEV (reference sequence). CDR3 sequence: CASSLDRVNTGELFF. The CDR3, as DNA: TGTGCCAGCAGTTTGGACAGAGTGAACACCGGGGAGCTGTTTTTT.

This rearrangement joins TRBV19 to TRBJ1-2; weak D call: TRBD1 (6 bases). The CDR3 has 13 residues. Deletions cut 5 bases from V and 5 bases from J, with 12 bases between. Germline V lookup: CDR1 LNHDA, CDR2 SQIVND (reference sequence). This CDR3 reads CASSETGGYGYTF. CDR3 DNA: TGTGCCAGTAGTGAGACAGGAGGATATGGCTACACCTTC. The full variable domain, in which reference TRBV19 and TRBJ1-2 provide the parts outside the CDR3, is DGGITQSPKYLFRKEGQNVTLSCEQNLNHDAMYWYRQDPGQGLRLIYYSQIVNDFQKGDIAEGYSVSREKKESFPLTVTSAQKNPTAFYLCASSETGGYGYTFGSGTRLTVV.

V is TRBV27 and J is TRBJ2-5; 11 bases agree with TRBD2. This CDR3 is built from 17 residues. Trimming took 3 bases from V and 4 from J; bases not matched to a gene: 10. CDR1 and CDR2 (germline): MNHEY, SMNVEV (reference sequence). In nucleotides, the CDR3 is TGTGCCAGCAGTTTGGTAGCGGGAGGGCCCTTTGGAGAGACCCAGTACTTC. It specifies CASSLVAGGPFGETQYF.

This chain uses TRBV5-1 with TRBJ2-5; possible D gene TRBD2, 6 bases. The V end lost 0 bases, the J end lost 2 bases, and 11 bases lay between the germline ends. The CDR3 extends over 15 amino acids. From germline, CDR1 is SGHRS and CDR2 YFSETQ. This CDR3 reads CASSLVPGEQETQYF. Written as DNA, the CDR3 is TGCGCCAGCAGCTTGGTGCCGGGGGAGCAAGAGACCCAGTACTTC. Supplemented by reference TRBV5-1 and TRBJ2-5, the full variable domain reads KAGVTQTPRYLIKTRGQQVTLSCSPISGHRSVSWYQQTPGQGLQFLFEYFSETQRNKGNFPGRFSGRQFSNSRSEMNVSTLELGDSALYLCASSLVPGEQETQYFGPGTRLLVL.

In regard to this clone: A far more abundant clone sits one base away, making this likely a read error. The V and J genes are TRBV5-1 and TRBJ2-1, with TRBD2 identical over 12 bases. The CDR3 totals 16 residues. Losses at the gene ends were 3 bases for V and 8 bases for J; bases not matched to a gene: 9. Germline assignment: CDR1 SGHRS and CDR2 YFSETQ. CDR3 loop: CASSSLTSGGLDEQFF. CDR3 coding DNA: TGCGCCAGCAGCTCCCTGACTAGCGGGGGTTTGGATGAGCAGTTCTTC.

The chain recombines TRBV6-6 with TRBJ1-3; 7 bases are shared with TRBD1. Germline lookup yields CDR1 MNHNY and CDR2 SVGAGI (reference sequence). The CDR3 totals 14 residues. The junction had 9 bases not matched to a gene; V was cut back by 5 bases and J by 8 bases. CDR3 sequence: CASSQRDSQHTIYF. The CDR3 DNA follows: TGTGCCAGCAGTCAAAGGGACAGCCAGCACACCATATATTTT.

The genes are TRBV29-1 and TRBJ2-7; 8 bases line up with TRBD1. Looked up from germline, CDR1 is SQVTM and CDR2 is ANQGSEA. The CDR3 consists of 11 residues. With 7 bases clipped from V and 7 bases from J, the junction kept 6 bases outside the gene matches. CDR3 region: CSAGQGWEQYF. The DNA of the CDR3 is TGCAGCGCCGGACAGGGTTGGGAGCAGTACTTC.

The V and J genes are TRBV7-6 and TRBJ2-2; no clear D gene. V lost 2 bases to trimming and J lost 4 bases, with 8 bases between them. Germline CDR1 is SGHVS and CDR2 is FNYEAQ. The CDR3 has 14 residues. The DNA of the CDR3 is TGTGCCAGCAGCTTATTTGGGGTCACCGGGGAGCTGTTTTTT. Translating it yields CASSLFGVTGELFF.

This clone was counted a few times. V and J are TRBV2 and TRBJ2-7; 9 bases are shared with TRBD2. Per germline, CDR1 SNHLY and CDR2 FYNNEI. V lost 10 bases and J lost 3; bases outside the gene matches: 16. This CDR3 contains 16 residues. CDR3 nucleotides: TGTGCCACCCACCCAACCACTAGCGGGCGGTTCTACGAGCAGTACTTC. Protein product: CATHPTTSGRFYEQYF. The whole variable domain, remainder taken from reference TRBV2 and TRBJ2-7, is EPEVTQTPSHQVTQMGQEVILRCVPISNHLYFYWYRQILGQKVEFLVSFYNNEISEKSEIFDDQFSVERPDGSNFTLKIRSTKLEDSAMYFCATHPTTSGRFYEQYFGPGTRLTVT.